A selection of T cell receptor beta chains follows, all from one sample in a study of cytomegalovirus exposure and HLA in healthy donors. The method was immunoSEQ multiplex PCR; TCRdb's version includes in-frame clones alone and lacks a portion of them. Of 150,000 to 200,000 clones listed, around three quarters are singletons. The sequenced sample was PBMCs. These receptors all come from a man aged 25-40 years in good health and CMV-seronegative. Both conserved end residues are part of each CDR3.

v_call	j_call	cdr3_aa
TRBV5-4	TRBJ2-5	CASSLAGKETQYF
TRBV5-6	TRBJ2-7	CASSLVGQRGDEQYF
TRBV19	TRBJ2-3	CASSIVGAGGYHTDTQYF
TRBV6-1	TRBJ1-1	CASSTQGATEAFF
TRBV27	TRBJ2-7	CASSSGLAGGYEQYF
TRBV5-6	TRBJ2-7	CASSFVDRVTYEQYF
TRBV4-2	TRBJ1-4	CASSYRVGQGRAANEKLFF
TRBV27	TRBJ2-1	CASSSTGSYNEQFF
TRBV6-4	TRBJ1-2	CPLRDREDGYTF
TRBV5-1	TRBJ2-1	CASSLVYAQNPRDLKEANEQFF
TRBV11-1	TRBJ2-7	CASSPLRGLYEQYF
TRBV7-9	TRBJ1-2	CASSQPRQGYGYTF
TRBV27	TRBJ2-5	CASSSTAETQYF
TRBV28	TRBJ2-6	CASSLTGINSGANVLTF
TRBV5-1	TRBJ1-5	CASSLEVLGAGQPQHF
TRBV7-9	TRBJ2-1	CASSEGLAGGGTYNEQFF
TRBV5-1	TRBJ2-7	CASSLVGDRYEQYF
TRBV10-2	TRBJ2-7	CASSERTGGPYEQYF
TRBV13	TRBJ2-2	CASSLLLRRNGTTNTGELFF
TRBV6-5	TRBJ2-7	CASSGHRGYEQYF
TRBV7-2	TRBJ2-1	CASSPRQGPSYNEQFF
TRBV28	TRBJ2-7	CASSLLAAGQYF
TRBV14	TRBJ2-7	CASSLWGLASYEQYF
TRBV5-1	TRBJ1-1	CASSLGVNTEAFF
TRBV7-9	TRBJ2-1	CASSPNGVTGTYNEQFF
TRBV29-1	TRBJ1-1	CSAVAQVLNTEAFF
TRBV29-1	TRBJ2-3	CSAPTSGISTDTQYF
TRBV28	TRBJ1-5	CASSREGRGSNQPQHF
TRBV7-9	TRBJ2-2	CASRPGQANTGELFF
TRBV5-1	TRBJ2-3	CATAGGSSTDTQYF
TRBV4-1	TRBJ2-1	CASSQAGTSGNEQFF
TRBV29-1	TRBJ2-7	CSVSDRATSYEQYF
TRBV10-3	TRBJ2-7	CAISAEGTTRSYEQYF
TRBV7-6	TRBJ2-7	CASSPSKRAASYEQYF
TRBV12-2	TRBJ2-7	CASRGQGVTYEQYF
TRBV28	TRBJ2-7	CASTTGTGGSEVFYEQYF
TRBV2	TRBJ2-6	CASRDWDSSSGANVLTF
TRBV4-1	TRBJ1-1	CASSQEVGGVTEAFF
TRBV11-2	TRBJ2-7	CASSPFYEQYF
TRBV7-3	TRBJ2-3	CASSSGAGVSDTQYF
TRBV2	TRBJ2-1	CASSGGLAGNEQFF
TRBV7-9	TRBJ2-1	CASTIQGLSSYNEQFF
TRBV5-1	TRBJ2-3	CASSLLADTQYF
TRBV28	TRBJ1-1	CASKAVRSDGTEAFF
TRBV2	TRBJ2-1	CATLPIDSYNEQFF
TRBV5-1	-	CASSLRQNLYEQYF
TRBV7-8	TRBJ1-1	CASRERDSLPGAFF
TRBV28	TRBJ1-3	CASSSQGNTIYF
TRBV5-1	TRBJ1-2	CASSWGQNYGYTF
TRBV6-1	TRBJ2-7	CASSLTWTGAYEQYF
TRBV6-1	TRBJ2-5	CASSESGGKETQYF
TRBV10-3	TRBJ2-7	CAISEPGTGEVYEQYF